This TCR beta chain was identified in a study of T cell responses to AZD1222 COVID-19 vaccine. Clones were sequenced by immunoSEQ multiplex PCR, and TCRdb holds only the in-frame ones, with some missing. The sample contains 150,000 or so clones, roughly 90% of which appear only once. This CDR3 has 15 residues. Trimming took off 1 base at V and 1 base at J, with 9 bases between the two ends. Germline loops: CDR1 SGHNT, CDR2 YYREEE (reference sequence). This sequence joins TRBV5-4 and TRBJ2-1; D uncertain. This clonotype originated in an adult in good health. Sequencing used peripheral blood, obtained on day 0 of AZD1222 vaccination. CDR3 DNA: TGTGCCAGCAGCTTGATTGAGGTTTCCTACAATGAGCAGTTCTTC. It specifies CASSLIEVSYNEQFF.